This T cell receptor beta chain derives from a study of blood T cells in healthy people across ages. General study findings and limits: The donors' CMV status was not determined, possibly confounding changes in expanded clonotypes. Calculation of diversity from one million T cells yielded estimates considered to be underestimates.

Whenever a sample was processed, at least 6 million PBMCs were isolated. Using a J-beta primer mix together with a sample-barcoded 5' primer, a second PCR was run for roughly 6 to 12 cycles. MiXCR, applied by TCRdb to the 5' RACE reads, yields one record per CDR3 protein. Of hundreds of thousands of distinct CDR3 sequences detected, about 43% appear once; the ten largest clones hold about 30%. Regarding this clonotype: Its antigen is unknown.

The sample consisted of blood. The TCR originated in an elderly man in good health.

CDR3 loop: CASSDLAGTTYEQYF. The CDR3 region has the DNA TGTGCCAGCAGTGATCTTGCGGGGACAACCTACGAGCAGTACTTC. The gene calls are TRBV2 and TRBJ2-7; D tentatively fits TRBD1 or TRBD2 (6 bases each). This CDR3 contains 15 residues. The germline V and J ends were trimmed by 3 bases and 2 bases, with 14 bases remaining between them. The V gene's germline CDR1 is SNHLY and CDR2 FYNNEI.